This T cell receptor (beta chain) was sequenced for a study of shared clonotypes between healthy human individuals. Genomic DNA (from each subset) was split evenly across several immunoSEQ plates. Produced via immunoSEQ multiplex PCR; TCRdb's table is partial and in-frame only. This sample has about 2.2 million clones; approximately 92% occur once, and the top ten carry around 1.7%. This clone has a single count. It was CD45RO-negative cells, positively selected for CCR7, that made up naive CD8 cells, with terminally differentiated effector memory CD45RA+ cells excluded. Free of recent acute infections or vaccinations, the donors were healthy HIV-negative adults. The CDR3 has 14 amino acids. Trimming removed 3 bases from V and 4 bases from J, with 13 bases in between. The germline CDR1 and CDR2 sequences are LNHDA and SQIVND (reference sequence).

The TCR originated in a man between 18 and 35 years old in good health. Some clones in this sample may be carry-over from other donors' samples. The chain employs TRBV19 and TRBJ2-7, with a weak D call TRBD2 (6 bases). Sequencing was carried out using naive CD8+ T cells from PBMCs. CDR3 amino acids: CASSIVAVSYEQYF. CDR3 DNA sequence: TGTGCCAGTAGTATCGTAGCGGTAAGTTACGAGCAGTACTTC.